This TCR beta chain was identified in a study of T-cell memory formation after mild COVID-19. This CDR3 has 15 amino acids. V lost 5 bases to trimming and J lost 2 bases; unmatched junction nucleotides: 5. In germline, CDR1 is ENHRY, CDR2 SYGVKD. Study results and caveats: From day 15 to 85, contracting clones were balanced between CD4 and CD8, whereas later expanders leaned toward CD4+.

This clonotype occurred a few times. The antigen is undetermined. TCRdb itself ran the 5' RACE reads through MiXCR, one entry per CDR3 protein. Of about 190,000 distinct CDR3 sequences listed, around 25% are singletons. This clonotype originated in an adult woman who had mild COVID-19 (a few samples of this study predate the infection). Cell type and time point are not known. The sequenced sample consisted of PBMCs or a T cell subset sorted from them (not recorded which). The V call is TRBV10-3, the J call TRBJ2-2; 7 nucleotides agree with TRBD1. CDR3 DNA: TGTGCCATCAGTCGAGAGGGGGCTAACACCGGGGAGCTGTTTTTT. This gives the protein CAISREGANTGELFF.